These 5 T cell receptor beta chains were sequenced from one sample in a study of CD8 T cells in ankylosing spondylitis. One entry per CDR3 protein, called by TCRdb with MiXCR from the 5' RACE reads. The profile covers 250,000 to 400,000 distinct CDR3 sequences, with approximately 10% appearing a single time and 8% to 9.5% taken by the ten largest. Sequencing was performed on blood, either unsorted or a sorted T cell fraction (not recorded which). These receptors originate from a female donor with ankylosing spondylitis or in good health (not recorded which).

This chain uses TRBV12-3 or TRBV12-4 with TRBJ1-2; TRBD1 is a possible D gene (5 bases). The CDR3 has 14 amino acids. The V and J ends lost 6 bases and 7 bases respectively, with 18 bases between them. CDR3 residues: CASRLQGVNGGYTF. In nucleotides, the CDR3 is TGTGCCAGCAGACTTCAGGGTGTCAATGGTGGCTACACCTTC.

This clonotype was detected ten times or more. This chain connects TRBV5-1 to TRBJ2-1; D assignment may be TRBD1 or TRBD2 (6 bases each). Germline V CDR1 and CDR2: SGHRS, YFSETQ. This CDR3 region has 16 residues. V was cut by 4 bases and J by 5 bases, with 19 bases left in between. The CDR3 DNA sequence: TGCGCCAGCAGCCCTTCCCGGGGGCCCGCCCACAATGAGCAGTTCTTC. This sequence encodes CASSPSRGPAHNEQFF.

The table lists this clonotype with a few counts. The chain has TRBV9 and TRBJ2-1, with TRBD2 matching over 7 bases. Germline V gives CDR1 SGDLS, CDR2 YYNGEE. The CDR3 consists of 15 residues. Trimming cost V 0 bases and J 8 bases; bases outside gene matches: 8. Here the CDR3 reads CASSVVGLRGYEQFF. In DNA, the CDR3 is TGTGCCAGCAGCGTAGTGGGGTTGCGGGGGTATGAGCAGTTCTTC.

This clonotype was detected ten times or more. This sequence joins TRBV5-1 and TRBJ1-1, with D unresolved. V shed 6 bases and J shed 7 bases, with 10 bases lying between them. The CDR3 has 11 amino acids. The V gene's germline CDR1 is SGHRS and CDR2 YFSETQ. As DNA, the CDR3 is TGCGCCAGCACCTATGACCTTGAAGCTTTCTTT. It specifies CASTYDLEAFF.

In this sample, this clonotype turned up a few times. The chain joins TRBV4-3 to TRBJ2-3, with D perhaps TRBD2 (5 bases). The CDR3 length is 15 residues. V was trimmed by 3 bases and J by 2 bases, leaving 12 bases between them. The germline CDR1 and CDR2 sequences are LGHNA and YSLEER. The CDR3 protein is CASSHVRGYTDTQYF. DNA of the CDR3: TGCGCCAGCAGCCACGTTCGGGGTTACACAGATACGCAGTATTTT.